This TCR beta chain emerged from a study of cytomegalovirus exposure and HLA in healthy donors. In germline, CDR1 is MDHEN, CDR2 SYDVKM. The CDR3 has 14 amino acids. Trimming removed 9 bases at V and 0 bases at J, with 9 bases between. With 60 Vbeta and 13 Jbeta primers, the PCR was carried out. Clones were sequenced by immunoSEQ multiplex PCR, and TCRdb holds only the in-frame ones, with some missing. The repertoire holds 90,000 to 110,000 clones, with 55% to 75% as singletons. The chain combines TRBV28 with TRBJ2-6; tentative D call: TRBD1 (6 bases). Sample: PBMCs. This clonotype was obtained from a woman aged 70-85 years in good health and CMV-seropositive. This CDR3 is CASTGFSGANVLTF. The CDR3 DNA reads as TGTGCCAGTACAGGGTTCTCTGGGGCCAACGTCCTGACTTTC.